This TCR beta chain was obtained from a study of T cell responses to AZD1222 COVID-19 vaccine. Study-wide points: Seropositivity was recorded at baseline in only a handful of AZD1222 recipients.

About this clone itself: Antigen: not known.

The CDR3 is 13 amino acids. The germline CDR1 and CDR2 sequences are KGHSY and FQNENV. Between the trimmed V and J ends, which lost 7 bases and 4 bases, there was a span of 13 bases. Assay: immunoSEQ multiplex PCR; the TCRdb copy retains only in-frame clones and omits some. The table shows some 95,000 clones, with less than 90% occurring only once. This TCR was sampled from an adult in good health. The sample was peripheral blood, taken on day 0 of AZD1222 vaccination. The chain links TRBV16 to TRBJ1-1; D not certain. The CDR3 region is CASTYGPSTEAFF. CDR3 nucleotide sequence: TGTGCCAGCACCTACGGACCGAGCACTGAAGCTTTCTTT.